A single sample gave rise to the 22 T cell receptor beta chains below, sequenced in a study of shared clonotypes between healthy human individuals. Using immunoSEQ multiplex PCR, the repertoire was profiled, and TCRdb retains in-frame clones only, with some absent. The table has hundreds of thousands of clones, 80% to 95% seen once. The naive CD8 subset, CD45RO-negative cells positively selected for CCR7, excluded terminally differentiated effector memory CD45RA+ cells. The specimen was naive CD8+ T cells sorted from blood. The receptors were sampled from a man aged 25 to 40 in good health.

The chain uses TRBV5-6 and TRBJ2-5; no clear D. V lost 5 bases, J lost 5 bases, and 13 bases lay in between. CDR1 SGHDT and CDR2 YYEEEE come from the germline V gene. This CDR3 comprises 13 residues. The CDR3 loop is CASRVGWIETQYF. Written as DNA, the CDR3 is TGTGCCAGCAGGGTAGGTTGGATCGAGACCCAGTACTTC. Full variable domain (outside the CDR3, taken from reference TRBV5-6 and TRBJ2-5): DAGVTQSPTHLIKTRGQQVTLRCSPKSGHDTVSWYQQALGQGPQFIFQYYEEEERQRGNFPDRFSGHQFPNYSSELNVNALLLGDSALYLCASRVGWIETQYFGPGTRLLVL.

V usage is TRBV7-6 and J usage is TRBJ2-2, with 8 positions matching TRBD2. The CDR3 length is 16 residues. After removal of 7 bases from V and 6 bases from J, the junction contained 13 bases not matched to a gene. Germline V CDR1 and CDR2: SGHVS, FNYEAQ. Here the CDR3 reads CASTGGARNRPGELFF. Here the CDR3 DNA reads TGTGCCAGCACCGGGGGGGCTAGAAATCGCCCCGGGGAGCTGTTTTTT.

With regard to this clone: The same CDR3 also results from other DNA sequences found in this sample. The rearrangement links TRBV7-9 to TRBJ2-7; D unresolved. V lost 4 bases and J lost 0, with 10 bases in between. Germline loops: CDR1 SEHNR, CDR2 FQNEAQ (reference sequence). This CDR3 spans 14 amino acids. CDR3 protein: CASSSPTDSYEQYF. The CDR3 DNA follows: TGTGCCAGCAGCTCCCCGACGGACTCCTACGAGCAGTACTTC.

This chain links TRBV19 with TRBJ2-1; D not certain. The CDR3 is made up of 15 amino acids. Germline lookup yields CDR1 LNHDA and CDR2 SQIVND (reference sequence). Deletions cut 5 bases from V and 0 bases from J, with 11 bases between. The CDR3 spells CASSLSGYSYNEQFF. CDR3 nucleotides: TGTGCCAGTAGTCTTTCCGGGTACTCCTACAATGAGCAGTTCTTC.

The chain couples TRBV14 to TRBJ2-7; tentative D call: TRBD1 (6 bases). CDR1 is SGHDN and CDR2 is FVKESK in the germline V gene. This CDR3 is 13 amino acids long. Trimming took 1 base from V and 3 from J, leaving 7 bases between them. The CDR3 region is CASSQARGYEQYF. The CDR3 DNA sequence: TGTGCCAGCAGCCAAGCCAGGGGCTACGAGCAGTACTTC.

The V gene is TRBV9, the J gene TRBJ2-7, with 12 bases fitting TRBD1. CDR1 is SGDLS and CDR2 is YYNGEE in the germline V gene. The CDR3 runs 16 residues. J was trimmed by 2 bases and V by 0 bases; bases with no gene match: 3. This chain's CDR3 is CASSVGRDRGPYEQYF. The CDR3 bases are TGTGCCAGCAGCGTAGGGAGGGACAGGGGGCCCTACGAGCAGTACTTC.

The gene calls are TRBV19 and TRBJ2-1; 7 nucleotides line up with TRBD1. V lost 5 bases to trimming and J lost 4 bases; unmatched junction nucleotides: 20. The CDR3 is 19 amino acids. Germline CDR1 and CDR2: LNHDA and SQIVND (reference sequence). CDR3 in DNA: TGTGCCAGTAGTCCTCGGACAGGAGCGCATAATAAAGATTACAATGAGCAGTTCTTC. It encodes CASSPRTGAHNKDYNEQFF.

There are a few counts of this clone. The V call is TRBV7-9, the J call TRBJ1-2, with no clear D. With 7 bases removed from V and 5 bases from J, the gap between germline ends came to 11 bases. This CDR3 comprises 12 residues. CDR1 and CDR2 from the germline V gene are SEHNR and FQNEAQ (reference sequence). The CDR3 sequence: CASTLEGYGYTF. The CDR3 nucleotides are TGTGCCAGCACCCTCGAAGGGTATGGCTACACCTTC.

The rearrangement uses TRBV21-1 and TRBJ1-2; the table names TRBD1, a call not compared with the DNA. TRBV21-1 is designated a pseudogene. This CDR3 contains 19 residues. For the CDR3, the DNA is TGTGCCAGCAGCAAGGGGCGGGGACAGACTCCACTCAAAGATTATGGCTACACCTTC. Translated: CASSKGRGQTPLKDYGYTF.

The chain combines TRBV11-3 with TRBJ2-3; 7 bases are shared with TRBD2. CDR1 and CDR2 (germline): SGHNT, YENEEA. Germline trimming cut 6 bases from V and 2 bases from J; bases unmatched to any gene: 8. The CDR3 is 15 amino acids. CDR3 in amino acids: CASSPGGSTTDTQYF. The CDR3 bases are TGTGCCAGCAGTCCCGGGGGGAGTACCACAGATACGCAGTATTTT.

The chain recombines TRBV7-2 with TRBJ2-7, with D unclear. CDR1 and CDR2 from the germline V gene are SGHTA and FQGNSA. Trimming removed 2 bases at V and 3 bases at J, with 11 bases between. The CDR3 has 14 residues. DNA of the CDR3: TGTGCCAGCAGCTTAAGACCAATCGGCTACGAGCAGTACTTC. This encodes CASSLRPIGYEQYF.

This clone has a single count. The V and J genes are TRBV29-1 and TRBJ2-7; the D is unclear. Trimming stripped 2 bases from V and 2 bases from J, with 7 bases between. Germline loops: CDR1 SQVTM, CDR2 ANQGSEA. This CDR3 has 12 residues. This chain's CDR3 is CSVEIGTYEQYF. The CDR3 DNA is TGCAGCGTTGAAATCGGCACCTACGAGCAGTACTTC.

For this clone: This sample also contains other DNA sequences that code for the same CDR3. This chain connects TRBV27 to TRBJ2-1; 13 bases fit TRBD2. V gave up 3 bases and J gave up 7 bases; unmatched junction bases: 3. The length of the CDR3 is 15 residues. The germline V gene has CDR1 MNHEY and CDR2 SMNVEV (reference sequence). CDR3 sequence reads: CASSFGTSGINEQFF. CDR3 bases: TGTGCCAGCAGTTTTGGGACTAGCGGGATTAATGAGCAGTTCTTC.

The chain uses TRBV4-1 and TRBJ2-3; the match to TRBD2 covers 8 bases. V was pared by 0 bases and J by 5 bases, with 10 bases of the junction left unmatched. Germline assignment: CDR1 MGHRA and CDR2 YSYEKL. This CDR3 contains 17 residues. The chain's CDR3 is CASSQESGGVGRDTQYF. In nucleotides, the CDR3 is TGCGCCAGCAGCCAAGAATCGGGAGGGGTAGGAAGAGATACGCAGTATTTT.

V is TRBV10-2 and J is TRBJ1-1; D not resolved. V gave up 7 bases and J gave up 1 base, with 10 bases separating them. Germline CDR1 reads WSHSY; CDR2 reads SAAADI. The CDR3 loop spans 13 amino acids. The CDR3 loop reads CASKVLGNTEAFF. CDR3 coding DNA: TGCGCCAGCAAGGTTCTGGGGAACACTGAAGCTTTCTTT.

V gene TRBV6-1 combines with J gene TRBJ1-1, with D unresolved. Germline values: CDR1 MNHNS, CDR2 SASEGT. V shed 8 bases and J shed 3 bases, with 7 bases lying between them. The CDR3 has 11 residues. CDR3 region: CASGRYTEAFF. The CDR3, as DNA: TGTGCCAGCGGACGGTACACTGAAGCTTTCTTT.

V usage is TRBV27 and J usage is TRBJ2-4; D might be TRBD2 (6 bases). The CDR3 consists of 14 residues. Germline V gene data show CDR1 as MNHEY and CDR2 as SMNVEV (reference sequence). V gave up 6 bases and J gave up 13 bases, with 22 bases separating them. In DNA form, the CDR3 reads TGTGCCAGCAGCCGGGCGGGACCCCGGGCCCCGCAGTACTTC. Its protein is CASSRAGPRAPQYF.

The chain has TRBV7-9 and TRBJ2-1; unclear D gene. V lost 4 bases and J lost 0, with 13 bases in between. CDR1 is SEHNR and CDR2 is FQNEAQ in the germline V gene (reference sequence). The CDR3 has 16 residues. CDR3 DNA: TGTGCCAGCAGCTCCAGCCCATCGAGCTCCTACAATGAGCAGTTCTTC. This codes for CASSSSPSSSYNEQFF.

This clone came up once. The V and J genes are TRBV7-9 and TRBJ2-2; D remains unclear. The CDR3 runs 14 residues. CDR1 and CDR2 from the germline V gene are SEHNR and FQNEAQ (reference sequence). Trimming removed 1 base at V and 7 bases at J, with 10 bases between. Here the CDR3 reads CASSLVLGHGELFF. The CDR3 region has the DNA TGTGCCAGCAGCTTAGTGCTAGGGCACGGGGAGCTGTTTTTT.

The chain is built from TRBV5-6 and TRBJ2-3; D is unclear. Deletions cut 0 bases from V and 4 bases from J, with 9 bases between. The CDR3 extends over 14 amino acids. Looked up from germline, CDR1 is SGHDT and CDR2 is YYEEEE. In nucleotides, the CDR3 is TGTGCCAGCAGCTTGGGGTCGGACCCAGATACGCAGTATTTT. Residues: CASSLGSDPDTQYF. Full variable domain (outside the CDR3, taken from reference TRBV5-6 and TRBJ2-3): DAGVTQSPTHLIKTRGQQVTLRCSPKSGHDTVSWYQQALGQGPQFIFQYYEEEERQRGNFPDRFSGHQFPNYSSELNVNALLLGDSALYLCASSLGSDPDTQYFGPGTRLTVL.

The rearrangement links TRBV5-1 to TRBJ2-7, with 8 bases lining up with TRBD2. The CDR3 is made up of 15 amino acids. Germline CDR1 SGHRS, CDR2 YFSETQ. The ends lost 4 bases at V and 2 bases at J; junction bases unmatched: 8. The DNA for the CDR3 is TGCGCCAGCAGCGTTACAACGGGAGGGGCCTACGAGCAGTACTTC. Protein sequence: CASSVTTGGAYEQYF.

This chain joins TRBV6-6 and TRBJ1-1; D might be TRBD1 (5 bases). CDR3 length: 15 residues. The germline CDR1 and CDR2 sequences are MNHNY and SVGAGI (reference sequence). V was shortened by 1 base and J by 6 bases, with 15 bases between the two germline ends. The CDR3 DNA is TGTGCCAGCAGTTACTTATACAGGACGAGGCCTGAAGCTTTCTTT. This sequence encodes CASSYLYRTRPEAFF.